These 21 T cell receptor beta chains share one sample of origin, sequenced in a study of cytomegalovirus exposure and HLA in healthy donors. The PCR made use of 60 Vbeta and 13 Jbeta primers. The data were produced by immunoSEQ multiplex PCR, yet TCRdb's version contains in-frame clones alone and is incomplete. The table records fewer than 90,000 clones, roughly 80% of them present only once. Sequences were obtained from PBMCs. The origin of the receptors is a man between 25 and 39 years old in good health and CMV-seropositive.

This sequence joins TRBV2 and TRBJ2-7; 12 bases map to TRBD2. The CDR3 runs 16 residues. Unmatched junction bases numbered 13, after V lost 7 bases and J lost 6 bases. CDR1 is SNHLY and CDR2 is FYNNEI in the germline V gene. CDR3: CASNPRRLAGAGEQYF. DNA of the CDR3: TGTGCCAGCAACCCCAGGAGACTAGCGGGGGCTGGCGAGCAGTACTTC.

V usage is TRBV7-9 and J usage is TRBJ2-5, with 7 bases that match TRBD1. Trimming at V came to 5 bases and at J to 2 bases, leaving 5 bases not matched to a gene. Germline V gives CDR1 SEHNR, CDR2 FQNEAQ (reference sequence). This CDR3 is 14 amino acids long. CDR3 DNA: TGTGCCAGCAGCAGAGGGACAGATCAAGAGACCCAGTACTTC. Translated: CASSRGTDQETQYF.

The V and J genes are TRBV2 and TRBJ2-3; D gene uncertain. This CDR3 is built from 11 residues. Germline CDR1 reads SNHLY; CDR2 reads FYNNEI. The germline V and J ends were trimmed by 5 bases and 7 bases, with 7 bases remaining between them. In nucleotides, the CDR3 is TGTGCCAGCAGTATACAGAATACGCAGTATTTT. This gives the protein CASSIQNTQYF.

This chain links TRBV2 with TRBJ2-2, with D possibly matching TRBD1 (6 bases). The length of the CDR3 is 14 residues. Germline lookup yields CDR1 SNHLY and CDR2 FYNNEI. Trimming left V 8 bases short and J 2 bases short, with 12 bases between. CDR3 sequence (DNA): TGTGCCAGCGCCGGGACACCTAACACCGGGGAGCTGTTTTTT. This codes for CASAGTPNTGELFF.

The V and J genes are TRBV6-5 and TRBJ2-1; TRBD1 is a possible D gene (5 bases). The CDR3 consists of 13 residues. Trimming pared 7 bases from V and 10 bases from J, leaving 17 bases between. Germline V gene data show CDR1 as MNHEY and CDR2 as SVGAGI. The chain's CDR3 is CASTPSGASEQFF. CDR3 DNA sequence: TGTGCCAGCACTCCCTCTGGGGCTTCAGAGCAGTTCTTC.

The V and J genes are TRBV28 and TRBJ1-5; D is possibly TRBD1 (6 bases). This CDR3 has 14 amino acids. V lost 3 bases, J lost 2 bases, and 8 bases lay in between. Looked up from germline, CDR1 is MDHEN and CDR2 is SYDVKM. CDR3 sequence reads: CASSFAGGNQPQHF. For the CDR3, the DNA is TGTGCCAGCAGTTTTGCAGGGGGCAATCAGCCCCAGCATTTT.

DNA for the CDR3: TGTGCCAGCAGCTTCGGTTTTAACTCTGGAAACACCATATATTTT. Its translation: CASSFGFNSGNTIYF. This chain links TRBV5-6 with TRBJ1-3; D unresolved. CDR3 size: 15 residues. Germline lookup yields CDR1 SGHDT and CDR2 YYEEEE. The V gene lost 2 bases and the J gene lost 0 bases, with 9 bases spanning the gap.

This chain links TRBV19 with TRBJ1-1; TRBD1 matches at 7 bases. CDR3 length equals 15 residues. With V trimmed by 7 bases and J by 4 bases, 12 bases remained unmatched. The germline V gene has CDR1 LNHDA and CDR2 SQIVND (reference sequence). Here the CDR3 reads CASILVAKGATEAFF. The CDR3 nucleotides are TGTGCCAGTATTTTGGTGGCTAAGGGGGCCACTGAAGCTTTCTTT.

CDR3 nucleotides: TGTGCCAGCTCACCCCTCAGGGGGCGGGACATACATACGCAGTATTTT. Residues: CASSPLRGRDIHTQYF. V is TRBV18 and J is TRBJ2-3; 8 nucleotides line up with TRBD1. This CDR3 region has 16 residues. V shed 3 bases, J shed 7 bases, and the junction held 12 bases outside the gene matches. Germline V gives CDR1 KGHSH, CDR2 LQKENI.

The J gene is TRBJ2-5, the V gene TRBV28, with D perhaps TRBD1 (6 bases). Matching the DNA end better, TRBJ2-7 makes the J call doubtful. Looked up from germline, CDR1 is MDHEN and CDR2 is SYDVKM. This CDR3 is built from 15 residues. The CDR3 nucleotides are TGTGCCAGCAGGCGGAGAAAAGGACAGACCTACGAGCAGTACTTC. The encoded protein is CASRRRKGQTYEQYF.

The rearrangement uses TRBV6-5 and TRBJ1-4; possibly TRBD1 for D (6 bases). Trimming cost V 3 bases and J 5 bases, with 10 bases left between them. This CDR3 contains 14 residues. Germline V gives CDR1 MNHEY, CDR2 SVGAGI. Here the CDR3 reads CASSYLTGNEKLFF. Here the CDR3 DNA reads TGTGCCAGCAGTTATTTAACAGGGAATGAAAAACTGTTTTTT.

The chain recombines TRBV6-5 with TRBJ1-1; a possible D gene is TRBD1 (6 bases). The CDR3 runs to 15 residues. From germline, CDR1 is MNHEY and CDR2 SVGAGI. The V end was cut by 6 bases, the J end by 1 base, with 15 bases between. The CDR3 is CASSWTVSRNTEAFF. The CDR3 DNA follows: TGTGCCAGCAGCTGGACAGTAAGTAGGAACACTGAAGCTTTCTTT.

V and J are TRBV7-3 and TRBJ2-1; a possible D gene is TRBD2 (6 bases). Germline CDR1 reads SGHTA; CDR2 reads FQGTGA. The CDR3 covers 15 residues. V was trimmed by 2 bases and J by 4 bases, leaving 12 bases between them. CDR3 DNA: TGTGCCAGCAGCTTAGGGGACTCAAAATACAATGAGCAGTTCTTC. As protein: CASSLGDSKYNEQFF. The entire variable domain, with the rest obtained from reference TRBV7-3 and TRBJ2-1, is as follows: GAGVSQTPSNKVTEKGKYVELRCDPISGHTALYWYRQSLGQGPEFLIYFQGTGAADDSGLPNDRFFAVRPEGSVSTLKIQRTERGDSAVYLCASSLGDSKYNEQFFGPGTRLTVL.

This chain connects TRBV27 to TRBJ2-7, with D perhaps matching TRBD2 (6 bases). Looked up from germline, CDR1 is MNHEY and CDR2 is SMNVEV (reference sequence). V gave up 0 bases and J gave up 0 bases, with 9 bases separating them. The CDR3 runs to 15 residues. The CDR3 is CASSLSNGGSYEQYF. The DNA of the CDR3 is TGTGCCAGCAGTTTATCTAACGGGGGCTCCTACGAGCAGTACTTC.

The CDR3 reads CASSQSLSDSNYGYTF. CDR3 bases: TGTGCCAGCTCACAATCGCTATCAGACAGCAACTATGGCTACACCTTC. This chain links TRBV18 with TRBJ1-2, with D maybe TRBD1 (5 bases). The length of the CDR3 is 16 residues. Looked up from germline, CDR1 is KGHSH and CDR2 is LQKENI. V was trimmed by 4 bases and J by 2 bases, leaving 17 bases between them.

This clone has more than one count but fewer than ten. The V gene is TRBV2, the J gene TRBJ1-2; D uncertain. The CDR3 sequence is 18 residues long. V dropped 6 bases and J dropped 0 bases, with 23 bases sitting between them. The germline V gene has CDR1 SNHLY and CDR2 FYNNEI. CDR3 loop: CASREQSVAIHSNYGYTF. The CDR3 region has the DNA TGTGCCAGCAGAGAACAATCAGTCGCCATCCATTCTAACTATGGCTACACCTTC.

The chain carries TRBV18 and TRBJ2-3; the match to TRBD2 covers 8 bases. The germline V gene has CDR1 KGHSH and CDR2 LQKENI. V gave up 6 bases and J gave up 4 bases; unmatched junction bases: 12. This CDR3 is built from 16 residues. CDR3 coding DNA: TGTGCCAGCTCCCCTAGTGCGGGGGGCGGCGCAGATACGCAGTATTTT. It specifies CASSPSAGGGADTQYF.

There are a few counts of this clone. This chain links TRBV30 with TRBJ2-5, with 9 bases lining up with TRBD1. From germline, CDR1 is GTSNPN and CDR2 SVGIG (reference sequence). This CDR3 has 15 amino acids. V dropped 0 bases and J dropped 0; count of bases not matched to a gene: 2. CDR3 coding DNA: TGTGCCTGGAGTGTAGGACAGGGGTACCAAGAGACCCAGTACTTC. This encodes CAWSVGQGYQETQYF.

This chain links TRBV27 with TRBJ2-5; possible D gene TRBD2, 5 bases. The V gene lost 6 bases and the J gene lost 7 bases, with 12 bases spanning the gap. This CDR3 is built from 12 residues. Germline V CDR1 and CDR2: MNHEY, SMNVEV (reference sequence). Here the CDR3 DNA reads TGTGCCAGCAGGGACTGGGCGGGGACCCAGTACTTC. Encoded protein: CASRDWAGTQYF.

This clone was seen only a few times. The rearrangement links TRBV7-2 to TRBJ2-3, with no clear D. The CDR3 is made up of 14 amino acids. V lost 4 bases, J lost 0 bases, and 8 bases lay in between. Germline values: CDR1 SGHTA, CDR2 FQGNSA. The CDR3 DNA sequence: TGTGCCAGCAGCTCTAGTTGGAGCACAGATACGCAGTATTTT. This encodes CASSSSWSTDTQYF.

This clone was observed a few times. This chain joins TRBV7-2 and TRBJ1-3, with D unclear. Trimming cost V 1 base and J 0 bases, with 10 bases left between them. The germline V gene has CDR1 SGHTA and CDR2 FQGNSA. The CDR3 loop spans 16 amino acids. The CDR3 sequence: CASSLGSFGSGNTIYF. The CDR3 nucleotides are TGTGCCAGCAGCTTAGGTTCCTTCGGCTCTGGAAACACCATATATTTT.